This TCR beta chain was documented in a study of radiation and T cells in renal cell carcinoma. Notes on the study in general: Top tumor clonotypes rose in blood 2 weeks post-radiation, then contracted.

Losses at the gene ends were 3 bases for V and 5 bases for J; bases not matched to a gene: 6. The CDR3 sequence is 14 residues long. The germline gives CDR1 KGHSH, CDR2 LQKENI. Profiling relied on immunoSEQ multiplex PCR, and the TCRdb table lists in-frame clones only, not all of them. The table lists 130,000 to 150,000 clones, over 75% of them singletons. With respect to this clone: Antigen unknown.

The sample's time point: baseline pretreatment blood. Treatment meaning: 15 Gy SBRT to primary tumor, nephrectomy 4 weeks later. The patient's renal cell carcinoma had clear cell pathology. Sequencing was performed on blood, taken from a patient whose treatment included radiotherapy and nephrectomy. This clonotype was obtained from a woman aged 50 to 60 with renal cell carcinoma. The rearrangement uses TRBV18 and TRBJ2-5, with 7 bases lining up with TRBD1. In nucleotides, the CDR3 is TGTGCCAGCTCACCGACAGGGCCGGGGGAGACCCAGTACTTC. Amino acid sequence: CASSPTGPGETQYF.